Presented here are 30 T cell receptor beta chains from one specimen sequenced in a study of glioma-infiltrating T cells after dendritic cell vaccination. Measured with immunoSEQ multiplex PCR; TCRdb has only the in-frame clones, and not every one. Here the sample spans 93,000 or so clones, roughly 79% being singletons. This sample comprised blood, obtained before dendritic cell vaccination. All receptors come from a human donor with glioblastoma.

The V gene is TRBV14, the J gene TRBJ1-2, with D perhaps TRBD1 (5 bases). The CDR3 extends over 15 amino acids. Germline V lookup: CDR1 SGHDN, CDR2 FVKESK. The V end was cut by 0 bases, the J end by 3 bases, with 11 bases between. The CDR3 nucleotides read TGTGCCAGCAGCCAAGACAAAGGGGCCTACTATGGCTACACCTTC. It codes for CASSQDKGAYYGYTF. The full variable domain, in which reference TRBV14 and TRBJ1-2 provide the parts outside the CDR3, is EAGVTQFPSHSVIEKGQTVTLRCDPISGHDNLYWYRRVMGKEIKFLLHFVKESKQDESGMPNNRFLAERTGGTYSTLKVQPAELEDSGVYFCASSQDKGAYYGYTFGSGTRLTVV.

A few counts support this clone. DNA for the CDR3: TGCGCCAGCAGCTTGATCGGGGGGGGCGAAAAACTGTTTTTT. It encodes CASSLIGGGEKLFF. The chain is built from TRBV5-1 and TRBJ1-4; TRBD1 might be the D (6 bases). Per the germline V gene, CDR1 is SGHRS and CDR2 is YFSETQ. CDR3 length: 14 amino acids. Trimming left V 1 base short and J 8 bases short, with 12 bases between.

CDR3 in DNA: TGTGCCAGCAGCGCCGATCGGGGCACAGATACGCAGTATTTT. Protein product: CASSADRGTDTQYF. The rearrangement links TRBV11-2 to TRBJ2-3, with no clear D. CDR1 and CDR2 from the germline V gene are SGHAT and FQNNGV. The CDR3 extends over 14 amino acids. Trimming removed 5 bases from V and 1 base from J, with 10 bases in between.

This rearrangement joins TRBV6-1 to TRBJ2-7; 7 bases fit TRBD1. The CDR3 extends over 14 amino acids. V lost 6 bases to trimming and J lost 2 bases; unmatched junction nucleotides: 7. Germline V gene lookup returns CDR1 MNHNS and CDR2 SASEGT. In DNA, the CDR3 is TGTGCCAGCAGAGACAGGGAAATTACCTACGAGCAGTACTTC. This gives the protein CASRDREITYEQYF.

Worth noting for this clone: Sequence at one end of the junction differs from germline and may be a read error. This sequence joins TRBV5-8 and TRBJ1-2; tentative D call: TRBD1 (6 bases). CDR1 SGHTS and CDR2 YDEGEE come from the germline V gene. The CDR3 has 13 residues. As DNA, the CDR3 is TGTGCCAGCAGTTTGGACAGTAACTATGGCTACACCTTC. Protein product: CASSLDSNYGYTF.

As DNA, the CDR3 is TGTGCCAGCAGCGTAGCCCTCGAGGGCCATCAGTACTTC. Its translation: CASSVALEGHQYF. This rearrangement joins TRBV9 to TRBJ2-7, with D possibly matching TRBD2 (5 bases). Per the germline V gene, CDR1 is SGDLS and CDR2 is YYNGEE. V dropped 0 bases and J dropped 10 bases, with 14 bases sitting between them. The CDR3 is 13 residues long.

The J gene is TRBJ2-7, the V gene TRBV5-1; 7 bases line up with TRBD2. J gave up 7 bases and V 0 bases, and 7 bases lay outside the gene matches. This CDR3 is built from 14 residues. Per germline, CDR1 SGHRS and CDR2 YFSETQ. CDR3 sequence: CASSLDSQGGEQYF. As DNA, the CDR3 is TGCGCCAGCAGCTTGGATTCCCAGGGAGGGGAGCAGTACTTC.

This chain connects TRBV5-6 to TRBJ2-1; weak D call: TRBD1 (5 bases). This CDR3 spans 16 amino acids. Germline V gene lookup returns CDR1 SGHDT and CDR2 YYEEEE. V was clipped by 0 bases and J by 0 bases, with 10 bases between them. The CDR3 is CASSLGTPYSYNEQFF. The CDR3 DNA follows: TGTGCCAGCAGCTTGGGGACACCCTACTCCTACAATGAGCAGTTCTTC.

The chain joins TRBV4-1 to TRBJ2-5; D is uncertain. The assigned J gene may be wrong: the sequence end matches TRBJ2-7 better. CDR1 is MGHRA and CDR2 is YSYEKL in the germline V gene. The CDR3 sequence is 16 residues long. The CDR3 nucleotides are TGCGCCAGCAGCCAAACATACACCGTTGGGGCCTACGAGCAGTACTTC. Residues: CASSQTYTVGAYEQYF.

Only one count was recorded for this clone. The V and J genes are TRBV5-1 and TRBJ2-2, with 9 positions matching TRBD1. Germline CDR1 reads SGHRS; CDR2 reads YFSETQ. V lost 4 bases, J lost 6 bases, and 7 bases stayed unmatched. CDR3 size: 15 residues. This CDR3 reads CASSGTGLSPGELFF. CDR3 coding DNA: TGCGCCAGCAGCGGGACAGGGCTTTCCCCCGGGGAGCTGTTTTTT.

The count of this clone is one. The rearrangement joins TRBV6-5 to TRBJ1-4; 8 nucleotides agree with TRBD1. Germline CDR1 reads MNHEY; CDR2 reads SVGAGI. Trimming at V came to 6 bases and at J to 8 bases, leaving 11 bases not matched to a gene. The CDR3 loop spans 15 amino acids. CDR3 DNA: TGTGCCAGCAGGGGATCGACAGGGGATGGAGAAAAACTGTTTTTT. It codes for CASRGSTGDGEKLFF.

The chain's CDR3 is CASSTGQGASGTEAFF. CDR3 nucleotide sequence: TGTGCCAGCAGCACGGGACAGGGGGCAAGTGGGACTGAAGCTTTCTTT. The chain links TRBV5-5 to TRBJ1-1; 12 nucleotides match TRBD1. Germline CDR1 and CDR2: SGHKS and YYEKEE (reference sequence). Germline trimming cut 4 bases from V and 5 bases from J; bases unmatched to any gene: 9. The CDR3 extends over 16 amino acids.

This sequence joins TRBV6-6 and TRBJ2-2, with 8 bases that match TRBD1. The CDR3 has 15 amino acids. Trimming cost V 4 bases and J 6 bases; bases outside gene matches: 7. CDR1 and CDR2 from the germline V gene are MNHNY and SVGAGI (reference sequence). The CDR3 coding sequence is TGTGCCAGCAGTTTCAGGACAGGGTTGTCCGGGGAGCTGTTTTTT. Its protein is CASSFRTGLSGELFF.

This clone has just one count. The chain joins TRBV30 to TRBJ1-1, with D maybe TRBD1 (5 bases). Germline lookup yields CDR1 GTSNPN and CDR2 SVGIG (reference sequence). V lost 5 bases and J 1 base, leaving 11 bases between the germline ends. The CDR3 is made up of 13 amino acids. Here the CDR3 reads CAWEQETNTEAFF. The DNA of the CDR3 is TGTGCCTGGGAACAGGAGACGAACACTGAAGCTTTCTTT.

This clone was counted only a few times. V gene TRBV19 combines with J gene TRBJ1-3, with D unresolved. The V gene's germline CDR1 is LNHDA and CDR2 SQIVND (reference sequence). The CDR3 has 14 amino acids. V dropped 6 bases and J dropped 0 bases, with 9 bases sitting between them. The CDR3 loop reads CASRLTNSGNTIYF. CDR3 nucleotide sequence: TGTGCCAGTAGACTCACCAACTCTGGAAACACCATATATTTT.

The V call is TRBV7-9, the J call TRBJ1-5; D uncertain. Germline CDR1 and CDR2: SEHNR and FQNEAQ (reference sequence). This CDR3 is built from 14 residues. Trimming cost V 4 bases and J 5 bases, with 12 bases left between them. CDR3 DNA: TGTGCCAGCAGCTCCCCTACTACCCATCAGCCCCAGCATTTT. Translating gives CASSSPTTHQPQHF.

The gene calls are TRBV6-1 and TRBJ2-5, with 7 nucleotides matching TRBD1. The CDR3 contains 13 residues. Trimming at V came to 5 bases and at J to 4 bases, leaving 4 bases not matched to a gene. In germline, CDR1 is MNHNS, CDR2 SASEGT. CDR3: CASSTRGLETQYF. CDR3 nucleotide sequence: TGTGCCAGCAGTACCAGGGGGTTAGAGACCCAGTACTTC.

The chain recombines TRBV4-1 with TRBJ1-1; maybe TRBD1 (5 bases). This CDR3 has 14 amino acids. V lost 5 bases and J 1 base, leaving 11 bases between the germline ends. The germline V gene encodes CDR1 MGHRA and CDR2 YSYEKL. This CDR3 is CASSTGDENTEAFF. CDR3 coding DNA: TGCGCCAGCAGCACAGGTGATGAGAACACTGAAGCTTTCTTT.

This clone was found once. The genes are TRBV2 and TRBJ2-3; maybe TRBD1 (5 bases). The CDR3 totals 13 residues. Germline loops: CDR1 SNHLY, CDR2 FYNNEI. V was cut by 6 bases and J by 7 bases, with 14 bases left in between. The CDR3 coding sequence is TGTGCCAGCAGGGCCACGGACAACAATACGCAGTATTTT. Its translation: CASRATDNNTQYF. The variable domain in full, completed from reference TRBV2 and TRBJ2-3, reads EPEVTQTPSHQVTQMGQEVILRCVPISNHLYFYWYRQILGQKVEFLVSFYNNEISEKSEIFDDQFSVERPDGSNFTLKIRSTKLEDSAMYFCASRATDNNTQYFGPGTRLTVL.

The V gene is TRBV6-1, the J gene TRBJ2-1; D not certain. V was shortened by 0 bases and J by 4 bases, with 10 bases between the two germline ends. In germline, CDR1 is MNHNS, CDR2 SASEGT. CDR3 length equals 15 residues. Here the CDR3 reads CASSEAVTVYNEQFF. CDR3 DNA: TGTGCCAGCAGTGAAGCTGTAACAGTTTACAATGAGCAGTTCTTC.

For the CDR3, the DNA is TGTGCCAGCAGCTTAGACCTTCCCCGCTTGAGGAGCACAGATACGCAGTATTTT. Its translation is CASSLDLPRLRSTDTQYF. V and J are TRBV7-9 and TRBJ2-3; D is ambiguous. The CDR3 is 18 residues long. Trimming removed 1 base at V and 0 bases at J, with 17 bases between. Germline V lookup: CDR1 SEHNR, CDR2 FQNEAQ (reference sequence).

The rearrangement joins TRBV29-1 to TRBJ2-1; maybe TRBD2 (5 bases). The CDR3 is 11 amino acids. V was pared by 4 bases and J by 8 bases, with 9 bases between. Germline CDR1 SQVTM, CDR2 ANQGSEA. The CDR3 sequence is CSVAMRDEQFF. The CDR3 DNA is TGCAGCGTTGCTATGAGGGATGAGCAGTTCTTC.

This clone was seen only a few times. The chain joins TRBV6-1 to TRBJ1-2; D unresolved. CDR3 length equals 13 residues. Germline V gene data show CDR1 as MNHNS and CDR2 as SASEGT. Trimming left V 6 bases short and J 4 bases short, with 12 bases between. The DNA of the CDR3 is TGTGCCAGCAGCCAAAGACACCTCTATGGCTACACCTTC. This sequence encodes CASSQRHLYGYTF.

This sequence joins TRBV7-9 and TRBJ1-4; no reliable D call. V dropped 1 base and J dropped 4 bases, with 10 bases sitting between them. This CDR3 spans 15 amino acids. From germline, CDR1 is SEHNR and CDR2 FQNEAQ (reference sequence). The CDR3 coding sequence is TGTGCCAGCAGCTTAGGGCCACGCGGTAATGAAAAACTGTTTTTT. Protein: CASSLGPRGNEKLFF. The full variable domain, rest sourced from reference TRBV7-9 and TRBJ1-4, is DTGVSQNPRHKITKRGQNVTFRCDPISEHNRLYWYRQTLGQGPEFLTYFQNEAQLEKSRLLSDRFSAERPKGSFSTLEIQRTEQGDSAMYLCASSLGPRGNEKLFFGSGTQLSVL.

The J gene is TRBJ1-6, the V gene TRBV30; 9 nucleotides line up with TRBD1. The germline CDR1 and CDR2 sequences are GTSNPN and SVGIG (reference sequence). V lost 4 bases, J lost 9 bases, and 4 bases stayed unmatched. This CDR3 contains 13 residues. The CDR3 protein is CAWKGTGSSPLHF. CDR3 bases: TGTGCCTGGAAAGGGACAGGGTCTTCACCCCTCCACTTT. The full variable domain, completed using reference TRBV30 and TRBJ1-6, is SQTIHQWPATLVQPVGSPLSLECTVEGTSNPNLYWYRQAAGRGLQLLFYSVGIGQISSEVPQNLSASRPQDRQFILSSKKLLLSDSGFYLCAWKGTGSSPLHFGNGTRLTVT.

This chain connects TRBV9 to TRBJ1-2, with TRBD1 as a possible D gene (6 bases). The CDR3 has 14 residues. Trimming took off 3 bases at V and 3 bases at J, with 12 bases between the two ends. Looked up from germline, CDR1 is SGDLS and CDR2 is YYNGEE. As DNA, the CDR3 is TGTGCCAGCAGCGCTACTACAGGGCACTATGGCTACACCTTC. Its protein is CASSATTGHYGYTF. The full variable domain, with the rest looked up from reference TRBV9 and TRBJ1-2, is DSGVTQTPKHLITATGQRVTLRCSPRSGDLSVYWYQQSLDQGLQFLIQYYNGEERAKGNILERFSAQQFPDLHSELNLSSLELGDSALYFCASSATTGHYGYTFGSGTRLTVV.

The J gene is TRBJ2-2, the V gene TRBV5-1; TRBD2 matches 14 bases. Germline trimming cut 0 bases from V and 3 bases from J; bases unmatched to any gene: 4. Per germline, CDR1 SGHRS and CDR2 YFSETQ. CDR3 length: 18 amino acids. The CDR3 DNA reads as TGCGCCAGCAGCTTGGGGACTAGCGGGGGGTTCTACACCGGGGAGCTGTTTTTT. Translation: CASSLGTSGGFYTGELFF. Using reference TRBV5-1 and TRBJ2-2 for the parts outside the CDR3, the full variable domain is KAGVTQTPRYLIKTRGQQVTLSCSPISGHRSVSWYQQTPGQGLQFLFEYFSETQRNKGNFPGRFSGRQFSNSRSEMNVSTLELGDSALYLCASSLGTSGGFYTGELFFGEGSRLTVL.

J is TRBJ2-3 and V is TRBV7-6; D uncertain. Germline loops: CDR1 SGHVS, CDR2 FNYEAQ. Deletions cut 2 bases from V and 6 bases from J, with 6 bases between. This CDR3 is 12 amino acids long. The CDR3 here is CASSLWADTQYF. In DNA form, the CDR3 reads TGTGCCAGCAGCTTATGGGCCGATACGCAGTATTTT.

V usage is TRBV10-1 and J usage is TRBJ2-5, with 7 bases matching TRBD1. Trimming at V came to 10 bases and at J to 5 bases, leaving 10 bases not matched to a gene. The CDR3 totals 13 residues. From germline, CDR1 is WNHNN and CDR2 SYGVQD (reference sequence). Here the CDR3 reads CATPRQGLETQYF. CDR3 coding DNA: TGCGCCACCCCTAGACAGGGTTTGGAGACCCAGTACTTC.

This chain connects TRBV14 to TRBJ1-1, with 8 positions matching TRBD1. This CDR3 spans 15 amino acids. With V trimmed by 5 bases and J by 1 base, 6 bases remained unmatched. Germline values: CDR1 SGHDN, CDR2 FVKESK. CDR3 sequence (DNA): TGTGCCAGCAGCTTACTACAGGGGGAGAACACTGAAGCTTTCTTT. Residues: CASSLLQGENTEAFF.